This TCR beta chain was recorded in a study of blood T cell repertoires in COVID-19. Whole-study context: T cells, B-cell-depleted T cells, or PBMCs provided the cDNA or gDNA that served as material.

V shed 5 bases, J shed 3 bases, and the junction held 1 base outside the gene matches. Germline V lookup: CDR1 MNHNY, CDR2 SVGAGI (reference sequence). CDR3 length equals 15 residues. Method: immunoSEQ multiplex PCR; TCRdb's copy keeps in-frame clones and lacks some. The sample includes about 82,000 clones, about 83% of them seen just once. Sequenced: peripheral blood. The chain links TRBV6-6 to TRBJ2-5, with 15 bases matching TRBD2. This clonotype originated in a woman aged 60-70 years with acute or convalescent COVID-19. The CDR3 coding sequence is TGTGCCAGCAGTCGGACTAGCGGGGGGGAAGAGACCCAGTACTTC. It is translated as CASSRTSGGEETQYF.